These 15 T cell receptor beta chains were sequenced from one sample in a study of regulatory T cells in long-lasting Graves disease. This sample's time point: newly diagnosed GD, antithyroid drugs for less than 3 months. Researchers made the TCR library from RNA that was extracted from PBMCs. According to the study, TCR beta libraries were built with iRepertoire HTBI primers and CDR3-region Arm-PCR. TCRdb ran MiXCR on the multiplex PCR reads and lists one entry per CDR3 protein. The sample lists about 450,000 distinct CDR3 sequences; around 13% were seen once. The same specimen was also included in a second study, on T cells in Graves' hyperthyroidism and ophthalmopathy.

The sequencing here drew on peripheral blood mononuclear cells (PBMCs), taken at new diagnosis, from a patient treated with antithyroid drugs. These receptor sequences come from a woman aged 45 to 65 with Graves disease.

This chain links TRBV10-3 with TRBJ2-3; D gene unclear. The CDR3 has 16 residues. Trimming shortened V by 2 bases and J by 2 bases, and 14 bases separated the two germline ends. Per germline, CDR1 ENHRY and CDR2 SYGVKD. The CDR3 protein is CAISELLESLTDTQYF. The CDR3 DNA reads as TGTGCCATCAGTGAGCTCCTGGAGTCACTCACAGATACGCAGTATTTT.

About this clonotype itself: A much larger clone differs by one base, so this may be a read error. The chain carries TRBV7-9 and TRBJ2-1, with a possible D match to TRBD2 (5 bases). Germline CDR1 reads SEHNR; CDR2 reads FQNEAQ (reference sequence). The CDR3 has 17 amino acids. V was pared by 5 bases and J by 0 bases, with 17 bases between. The CDR3 sequence: CASSQKGHTSSYNEQFF. Here the CDR3 DNA reads TGTGCCAGCAGCCAGAAGGGCCACACTAGCTCCTACAATGAGCAGTTCTTC.

This clonotype was observed at least ten times. The chain uses TRBV11-2 and TRBJ2-1; 7 nucleotides match TRBD2. The J segment lost 8 bases and the V segment lost 1 base, leaving 8 bases of the junction unmatched. Germline values: CDR1 SGHAT, CDR2 FQNNGV. This CDR3 spans 15 amino acids. The DNA for the CDR3 is TGTGCCAGCAGCTTAGCGGGAGGCCCATTGGATGAGCAGTTCTTC. Its translation is CASSLAGGPLDEQFF.

This clonotype was seen at least ten times. The J gene is TRBJ2-2, the V gene TRBV28; no firm D call. Germline V lookup: CDR1 MDHEN, CDR2 SYDVKM. The CDR3 loop spans 17 amino acids. Trimming removed 3 bases from V and 0 bases from J, with 14 bases in between. The CDR3 spells CASSFIRAAANTGELFF. The CDR3, as DNA: TGTGCCAGCAGTTTTATTAGGGCGGCAGCGAACACCGGGGAGCTGTTTTTT.

This clonotype was picked up a small number of times. J is TRBJ1-3 and V is TRBV6-5; D call uncertain. V lost 3 bases and J 0 bases, leaving 6 bases between the germline ends. From germline, CDR1 is MNHEY and CDR2 SVGAGI. CDR3 length: 14 amino acids. The chain's CDR3 is CASSYESSGNTIYF. For the CDR3, the DNA is TGTGCCAGCAGTTATGAGAGCTCTGGAAACACCATATATTTT.

The chain joins TRBV28 to TRBJ2-7; 8 bases align to TRBD2. This CDR3 is 17 amino acids long. Per the germline V gene, CDR1 is MDHEN and CDR2 is SYDVKM. The V segment lost 6 bases and the J segment 2 bases; nucleotides outside the gene matches: 15. This CDR3 is CASSSGTRFGEAYEQYF. The CDR3 nucleotides are TGTGCCAGCAGCTCCGGGACTAGGTTTGGGGAGGCCTACGAGCAGTACTTC.

This clonotype was seen a handful of times. The chain couples TRBV29-1 to TRBJ2-2; D uncertain. Germline CDR1 SQVTM, CDR2 ANQGSEA. Trimming cost V 4 bases and J 0 bases, with 9 bases left between them. The CDR3 sequence is 14 residues long. In DNA form, the CDR3 reads TGCAGCGTTGGGTTTTCAGCGAACACCGGGGAGCTGTTTTTT. As protein: CSVGFSANTGELFF.

This sequence joins TRBV7-8 and TRBJ2-5; D is ambiguous. V dropped 4 bases and J dropped 5 bases, with 11 bases sitting between them. The CDR3 is made up of 13 amino acids. CDR1 and CDR2 from the germline V gene are SGHVS and FQNEAQ. The CDR3 sequence: CASSYSVPETQYF. CDR3 DNA: TGTGCCAGCAGCTACTCAGTGCCGGAGACCCAGTACTTC.

At least ten counts were recorded for this clonotype. The chain recombines TRBV30 with TRBJ2-1; weak D call: TRBD2 (6 bases). The CDR3 is made up of 16 amino acids. The ends were cut back, 6 bases at V and 2 bases at J, with 20 bases in the middle. CDR1 GTSNPN and CDR2 SVGIG come from the germline V gene (reference sequence). As DNA, the CDR3 is TGTGCCTGTACACCCGCCGACGGGAGAACCTACAATGAGCAGTTCTTC. Its protein product is CACTPADGRTYNEQFF.

In its sample, this clonotype was seen many times. The chain employs TRBV9 and TRBJ2-7, with TRBD1 as a possible D gene (6 bases). Per the germline V gene, CDR1 is SGDLS and CDR2 is YYNGEE. V was shortened by 3 bases and J by 4 bases, with 11 bases between the two germline ends. This CDR3 has 13 residues. The CDR3 DNA reads as TGTGCCAGCAGCGCCGGGACAACTTACGAGCAGTACTTC. It translates to CASSAGTTYEQYF.

This clonotype was seen a handful of times. V usage is TRBV5-1 and J usage is TRBJ2-2, with TRBD1 as a possible D gene (5 bases). Germline CDR1 SGHRS, CDR2 YFSETQ. V shed 6 bases and J shed 7 bases, with 13 bases lying between them. The CDR3 is made up of 13 amino acids. This CDR3 reads CASTAGSDGELFF. The DNA of the CDR3 is TGCGCCAGCACCGCAGGGTCCGACGGGGAGCTGTTTTTT.

Only a few counts were recorded for this clonotype. The chain recombines TRBV30 with TRBJ2-7; 9 positions match TRBD2. The V and J ends lost 3 bases and 2 bases, in that order; junction bases with no gene match: 8. Per the germline V gene, CDR1 is GTSNPN and CDR2 is SVGIG (reference sequence). The length of the CDR3 is 15 residues. In DNA, the CDR3 is TGTGCCTGGAGCGGGACTAGCCCCATTCCCTACGAGCAGTACTTC. Amino acid sequence: CAWSGTSPIPYEQYF.

CDR3 loop: CASSSQRGPYEQYF. The CDR3 nucleotides read TGTGCCAGCAGTTCCCAGCGGGGACCCTACGAGCAGTACTTC. The V and J genes are TRBV27 and TRBJ2-7; the match to TRBD2 covers 7 bases. The V gene's germline CDR1 is MNHEY and CDR2 SMNVEV (reference sequence). This CDR3 comprises 14 residues. After removal of 4 bases from V and 2 bases from J, the junction contained 5 bases not matched to a gene.

The count of this clonotype is one. The chain uses TRBV7-9 and TRBJ1-2; 8 nucleotides line up with TRBD1. Trimming at V came to 6 bases and at J to 4 bases, leaving 10 bases not matched to a gene. In germline, CDR1 is SEHNR, CDR2 FQNEAQ (reference sequence). The CDR3 has 15 amino acids. CDR3 region: CASRVSGTGSYGYTF. In DNA form, the CDR3 reads TGTGCCAGCAGAGTCAGTGGGACAGGAAGCTATGGCTACACCTTC.

The chain has TRBV29-1 and TRBJ1-1, with a possible D match to TRBD1 (5 bases). V was pared by 6 bases and J by 5 bases, with 16 bases between. Germline assignment: CDR1 SQVTM and CDR2 ANQGSEA. This CDR3 is built from 13 residues. The CDR3 here is CSVQGRPGTEAFF. The DNA of the CDR3 is TGCAGCGTCCAGGGACGGCCGGGGACTGAAGCTTTCTTT.